These 22 T cell receptor beta chains share one sample of origin, sequenced in a study of T cell responses to AZD1222 COVID-19 vaccine. TCRdb keeps only in-frame clones here, not all; method: immunoSEQ multiplex PCR. The sample has 180,000 or so clones; 88% are singletons. The input for sequencing was peripheral blood, taken 28 days after the second AZD1222 dose. Receptors originate from an adult who received the AZD1222 COVID-19 vaccine.

The chain recombines TRBV5-1 with TRBJ2-1; possibly TRBD2 for D (6 bases). V shed 4 bases and J shed 4 bases, with 9 bases lying between them. Germline CDR1 and CDR2: SGHRS and YFSETQ. This CDR3 is 13 amino acids long. CDR3 amino acids: CASSRESYNEQFF. In DNA form, the CDR3 reads TGCGCCAGCAGCCGGGAGTCGTACAATGAGCAGTTCTTC.

V is TRBV7-9 and J is TRBJ2-1; TRBD2 might be the D (5 bases). This CDR3 contains 15 residues. V was clipped by 5 bases and J by 1 base, with 12 bases between them. The germline V gene encodes CDR1 SEHNR and CDR2 FQNEAQ (reference sequence). CDR3 sequence: CASSHPWRSYNEQFF. The DNA of the CDR3 is TGTGCCAGCAGCCACCCCTGGAGGTCCTACAATGAGCAGTTCTTC. The entire variable domain, with the rest obtained from reference TRBV7-9 and TRBJ2-1, is as follows: DTGVSQNPRHKITKRGQNVTFRCDPISEHNRLYWYRQTLGQGPEFLTYFQNEAQLEKSRLLSDRFSAERPKGSFSTLEIQRTEQGDSAMYLCASSHPWRSYNEQFFGPGTRLTVL.

The chain joins TRBV27 to TRBJ2-7; tentative D call: TRBD1 (6 bases). Trimming took 0 bases from V and 1 from J, leaving 16 bases between them. In germline, CDR1 is MNHEY, CDR2 SMNVEV (reference sequence). The length of the CDR3 is 17 residues. Here the CDR3 DNA reads TGTGCCAGCAGTTTATCTCCCCTAGACAGGCTGTCCTACGAGCAGTACTTC. Its protein product is CASSLSPLDRLSYEQYF.

The V call is TRBV5-6, the J call TRBJ2-7; the D is unclear. The germline CDR1 and CDR2 sequences are SGHDT and YYEEEE. The CDR3 covers 12 residues. With 2 bases removed from V and 6 bases from J, the gap between germline ends came to 9 bases. CDR3 sequence reads: CASSLTRAEQYF. In DNA, the CDR3 is TGTGCCAGCAGCTTAACAAGGGCCGAGCAGTACTTC.

The V call is TRBV5-4, the J call TRBJ2-1, with 10 nucleotides matching TRBD2. Germline V gives CDR1 SGHNT, CDR2 YYREEE (reference sequence). J lost 4 bases, V lost 3 bases, and 4 bases had no gene match. This CDR3 is 15 amino acids long. The CDR3 loop reads CASSSGTSAYNEQFF. The CDR3 DNA reads as TGTGCCAGCAGCTCCGGGACTAGCGCTTACAATGAGCAGTTCTTC. Variable domain in full (rest from reference TRBV5-4 and TRBJ2-1): ETGVTQSPTHLIKTRGQQVTLRCSSQSGHNTVSWYQQALGQGPQFIFQYYREEENGRGNFPPRFSGLQFPNYSSELNVNALELDDSALYLCASSSGTSAYNEQFFGPGTRLTVL.

The rearrangement uses TRBV30 and TRBJ2-5; 16 positions agree with TRBD2. The CDR3 contains 21 residues. V dropped 3 bases and J dropped 2; count of bases not matched to a gene: 18. From germline, CDR1 is GTSNPN and CDR2 SVGIG (reference sequence). This CDR3 reads CAWSSPGLAGGPLLGQETQYF. The CDR3 DNA reads as TGTGCCTGGAGCTCTCCGGGACTAGCGGGAGGGCCCTTACTGGGACAAGAGACCCAGTACTTC.

The chain combines TRBV19 with TRBJ2-1; D is unclear. The V end lost 6 bases, the J end lost 1 base, and 10 bases lay between the germline ends. The CDR3 is 14 amino acids. The V gene's germline CDR1 is LNHDA and CDR2 SQIVND (reference sequence). CDR3 sequence (DNA): TGTGCCAGTAGCCCAATGAGTTCCTACAATGAGCAGTTCTTC. This translates into CASSPMSSYNEQFF.

The V call is TRBV2, the J call TRBJ2-7; the D call may be TRBD1 or TRBD2 (5 bases each). The germline V and J ends were trimmed by 1 base and 4 bases, with 14 bases remaining between them. The V gene's germline CDR1 is SNHLY and CDR2 FYNNEI. CDR3 size: 15 residues. The CDR3 loop is CASSEGPPGLYEQYF. CDR3 coding DNA: TGTGCCAGCAGTGAAGGGCCTCCGGGGCTGTACGAGCAGTACTTC. The whole variable domain, remainder taken from reference TRBV2 and TRBJ2-7, is EPEVTQTPSHQVTQMGQEVILRCVPISNHLYFYWYRQILGQKVEFLVSFYNNEISEKSEIFDDQFSVERPDGSNFTLKIRSTKLEDSAMYFCASSEGPPGLYEQYFGPGTRLTVT.

This clone was counted a single time. V and J are TRBV18 and TRBJ2-1; 10 bases line up with TRBD2. J was trimmed by 5 bases and V by 3 bases; bases with no gene match: 4. The CDR3 spans 15 residues. Germline-derived CDR1 and CDR2 are KGHSH and LQKENI. The CDR3 nucleotides are TGTGCCAGCTCACCCCTAGCGGGGGTAAACAATGAGCAGTTCTTC. Its protein product is CASSPLAGVNNEQFF.

J is TRBJ2-3 and V is TRBV2, with TRBD1 as a possible D gene (5 bases). Trimming left V 6 bases short and J 1 base short, with 17 bases between. The CDR3 is 16 residues long. Germline-derived CDR1 and CDR2 are SNHLY and FYNNEI. The CDR3 sequence: CASRIPGIRGTDTQYF. The CDR3 nucleotides are TGTGCCAGCAGGATACCAGGGATCCGGGGCACAGATACGCAGTATTTT. Based on the CDR3 plus reference TRBV2 and TRBJ2-3, the full variable domain is EPEVTQTPSHQVTQMGQEVILRCVPISNHLYFYWYRQILGQKVEFLVSFYNNEISEKSEIFDDQFSVERPDGSNFTLKIRSTKLEDSAMYFCASRIPGIRGTDTQYFGPGTRLTVL.

The chain recombines TRBV27 with TRBJ2-7; TRBD1 agrees at 8 bases. In germline, CDR1 is MNHEY, CDR2 SMNVEV (reference sequence). This CDR3 has 15 residues. V trimming: 2 bases; J trimming: 5 bases; junction bases outside the gene matches: 8. In DNA, the CDR3 is TGTGCCAGCAGTTTAAGGGTCAGGGGGCCGCACGAGCAGTACTTC. Protein sequence: CASSLRVRGPHEQYF.

CDR3 nucleotide sequence: TGTGCCAGCAGTCAGAAGGGCTACGAGCAGTACTTC. Amino acid sequence: CASSQKGYEQYF. This chain uses TRBV28 with TRBJ2-7; D is uncertain. V was shortened by 5 bases and J by 3 bases, with 8 bases between the two germline ends. The CDR3 extends over 12 amino acids. CDR1 and CDR2 from the germline V gene are MDHEN and SYDVKM.

The chain recombines TRBV27 with TRBJ2-2; TRBD1 aligns across 8 bases. Unmatched junction bases numbered 7, after V lost 2 bases and J lost 5 bases. There are 16 residues in the CDR3. Germline V gene sequence: CDR1 MNHEY, CDR2 SMNVEV (reference sequence). CDR3 loop: CASSLQNRGVTGELFF. The CDR3 nucleotides read TGTGCCAGCAGTTTACAAAACAGGGGGGTGACCGGGGAGCTGTTTTTT.

The V and J genes are TRBV27 and TRBJ2-7; D possibly corresponds to TRBD1 (7 bases). The CDR3 extends over 19 amino acids. Germline CDR1 and CDR2: MNHEY and SMNVEV (reference sequence). The ends were cut back, 5 bases at V and 6 bases at J, with 32 bases in the middle. CDR3 sequence: CASSLSNGGRTGRPIEQYF. The CDR3 DNA sequence: TGTGCCAGCAGTCTAAGTAACGGGGGCAGGACAGGACGCCCCATCGAGCAGTACTTC.

CDR3 in DNA: TGTGCCAGCAGTTTAAGGACGCCAGATACGCAGTATTTT. The encoded protein is CASSLRTPDTQYF. This sequence joins TRBV27 and TRBJ2-3; the D is unclear. The CDR3 length is 13 residues. The germline V and J ends were trimmed by 2 bases and 4 bases, with 7 bases remaining between them. Germline CDR1 reads MNHEY; CDR2 reads SMNVEV (reference sequence).

The chain couples TRBV4-1 to TRBJ2-3; D is ambiguous. Per the germline V gene, CDR1 is MGHRA and CDR2 is YSYEKL. V was trimmed by 2 bases and J by 3 bases, leaving 9 bases between them. The CDR3 is made up of 14 amino acids. CDR3 in amino acids: CASSQSTYTDTQYF. CDR3 DNA sequence: TGCGCCAGCAGCCAAAGTACCTATACAGATACGCAGTATTTT.

The chain recombines TRBV7-9 with TRBJ1-5, with 9 bases lining up with TRBD1. After removal of 1 base from V and 4 bases from J, the junction contained 2 bases not matched to a gene. CDR3 length: 15 residues. The V gene's germline CDR1 is SEHNR and CDR2 FQNEAQ (reference sequence). This CDR3 reads CASSLGTGENQPQHF. CDR3 nucleotides: TGTGCCAGCAGCTTAGGGACAGGGGAGAATCAGCCCCAGCATTTT.

This sequence joins TRBV5-1 and TRBJ1-2; D is ambiguous. The CDR3 runs 13 residues. Germline CDR1 reads SGHRS; CDR2 reads YFSETQ. Deletions cut 6 bases from V and 4 bases from J, with 13 bases between. The CDR3 loop reads CASIGEGGYGYTF. The CDR3 DNA sequence: TGCGCCAGCATAGGAGAGGGAGGCTATGGCTACACCTTC.

The chain employs TRBV12-3 or TRBV12-4 and TRBJ1-2; TRBD1 aligns across 7 bases. CDR3 size: 13 residues. V lost 4 bases, J lost 4 bases, and 3 bases stayed unmatched. The DNA of the CDR3 is TGTGCCAGCAGTTCGACAGGGTTCTATGGCTACACCTTC. Translation gives CASSSTGFYGYTF.

The rearrangement joins TRBV11-2 to TRBJ2-7, with a tentative D call TRBD2 (5 bases). CDR1 SGHAT and CDR2 FQNNGV come from the germline V gene. V shed 11 bases and J shed 5 bases, with 7 bases lying between them. There are 9 residues in the CDR3. The CDR3 spells CALGDEQYF. The CDR3 DNA reads as TGTGCCCTCGGGGACGAGCAGTACTTC.

This sequence joins TRBV6-2 or TRBV6-3 and TRBJ2-1; 8 bases map to TRBD1. The V gene's germline CDR1 is MNHEY and CDR2 SVGEGT. This CDR3 spans 14 amino acids. Losses at the gene ends were 6 bases for V and 3 bases for J; bases not matched to a gene: 4. For the CDR3, the DNA is TGTGCCAGCAGCGATACAGGGGGCTACAATGAGCAGTTCTTC. As protein: CASSDTGGYNEQFF.

Turning to this clone: At one of its ends the junction is not consistent with the germline gene, which may arise from a read error. This chain links TRBV7-6 with TRBJ2-1; tentatively, D is TRBD1 (6 bases). CDR1 and CDR2 (germline): SGHVS, FNYEAQ. This CDR3 has 11 residues. In nucleotides, the CDR3 is TGTGCTAGCAGGGCAGGGGATGAGCAGTTCTTC. As protein: CASRAGDEQFF.